This T cell receptor (beta chain) was retrieved from a study of T cell changes during pregnancy in multiple sclerosis. TCRdb's copy holds only in-frame clones and misses some; the assay was immunoSEQ multiplex PCR. The table includes about 49,000 clones, 94% detected once. CDR1 and CDR2 from the germline V gene are LNHDA and SQIVND (reference sequence). Trimming left V 5 bases short and J 3 bases short, with 17 bases between. The CDR3 contains 15 residues. V is TRBV19 and J is TRBJ2-7, with D maybe TRBD2 (5 bases). The specimen was CD8+ T cells from peripheral blood mononuclear cells, collected before pregnancy. This clonotype was obtained from a female donor with multiple sclerosis, enrolled in a pregnancy study. In nucleotides, the CDR3 is TGTGCCAGTAGTGCTGAGGGCTTAGGGTACTACGAGCAGTACTTC. Translated: CASSAEGLGYYEQYF.